This T cell receptor beta chain was obtained from a study of T cell responses to AZD1222 COVID-19 vaccine. Findings and limits, study-wide: The study identified only six AZD1222 recipients as seropositive at baseline. Repertoire sampling was restricted to post-peak T cell response timepoints.

The CDR3 sequence is 14 residues long. The germline V gene encodes CDR1 SGHVS and CDR2 FQNEAQ. The V gene lost 1 base and the J gene lost 4 bases, with 8 bases spanning the gap. Assay used: immunoSEQ multiplex PCR; TCRdb lists only in-frame clones, some missing. The sample includes fewer than 130,000 clones, about 85% of them seen just once. Details on this clone: Its antigen remains unknown.

The chain joins TRBV7-8 to TRBJ1-5; D is uncertain. The sequence derives from an adult in good health. This material consisted of peripheral blood, taken on day 0 of AZD1222 vaccination. CDR3 DNA: TGTGCCAGCAGCTTAGGGGTTTGGAATCAGCCCCAGCATTTT. This codes for CASSLGVWNQPQHF.